A single sample is the source of the 5 T cell receptor beta chains below, sequenced in a study of blood T cell repertoires in COVID-19 (dated by TCRdb to the early 2020s). Libraries were constructed by the immunoSEQ multiplex PCR assay. TCRdb's version of the immuneACCESS table is confined to in-frame rearrangements and falls short of the full clone set. An unresolved V gene accounts for under half of the shortfall where checked; the remainder is of unknown origin. Counted in this sample were 85,000 to 130,000 clones; approximately 83% of them appeared once. In total, the top ten clones hold less than 3.5% of the sample. Sequencing was performed on PBMCs or T cells enriched from blood (not recorded which). These receptors all stem from a woman aged 50 to 60 who had recovered from COVID-19.

In DNA, the CDR3 is TGTGCCAGCTCTACCGCAGGAAACACCATATATTTT. Amino acids: CASSTAGNTIYF. This chain joins TRBV2 and TRBJ1-3; D ambiguous. Trimming stripped 8 bases from V and 4 bases from J, with 9 bases between. Germline V CDR1 and CDR2: SNHLY, FYNNEI. The CDR3 is 12 amino acids.

Of note for this clone: The same CDR3 arises from other DNA sequences in this sample as well. The chain has TRBV29-1 and TRBJ1-1, with TRBD1 as a possible D gene (6 bases). V was cut by 6 bases and J by 0 bases, with 8 bases left in between. Per the germline V gene, CDR1 is SQVTM and CDR2 is ANQGSEA. This CDR3 contains 12 residues. CDR3 residues: CSVGQMNTEAFF. CDR3 nucleotide sequence: TGCAGCGTCGGACAGATGAACACTGAAGCTTTCTTT.

Only one count was recorded for this clone. The J gene is TRBJ1-6, the V gene TRBV30, with a tentative D call TRBD1 (5 bases). Germline V gene data show CDR1 as GTSNPN and CDR2 as SVGIG (reference sequence). V lost 2 bases to trimming and J lost 0 bases, with 14 bases between them. The CDR3 has 17 amino acids. CDR3 nucleotide sequence: TGTGCCTGGAGTCCACCTCGGGGGAGCTCCTATAATTCACCCCTCCACTTT. This codes for CAWSPPRGSSYNSPLHF.

The rearrangement uses TRBV5-1 and TRBJ2-5, with D uncertain. The V gene lost 3 bases and the J gene lost 2 bases, with 11 bases spanning the gap. The CDR3 extends over 14 amino acids. Germline CDR1 and CDR2: SGHRS and YFSETQ. The CDR3 DNA is TGCGCCAGCAGCTATCCGGGTCGTCAAGAGACCCAGTACTTC. Protein product: CASSYPGRQETQYF.

The genes are TRBV3-1 (or the pseudogene TRBV3-2) and TRBJ2-7; tentative D call: TRBD2 (6 bases). With 3 bases removed from V and 6 bases from J, the gap between germline ends came to 9 bases. The CDR3 runs to 12 residues. From germline, CDR1 is LGHDT and CDR2 YNNKEL (reference sequence). CDR3 coding DNA: TGTGCCAGCAGCCAGGGGGAGGCCGAGCAGTACTTC. It specifies CASSQGEAEQYF.